This T cell receptor (beta chain) was sequenced for a study of T cell responses to AZD1222 COVID-19 vaccine. Study results and caveats: Spike-specific TCR repertoires showed rising breadth and depth after two AZD1222 doses. Repertoire sampling was restricted to post-peak T cell response timepoints. Donors skewed white British and female; clonal diversity was possibly underestimated.

Pooling of second doses given at about 4 or about 12 weeks was done. Sequenced by immunoSEQ multiplex PCR; TCRdb stores in-frame clones only, minus some. The sample has roughly 140,000 clones, more than 75% seen once; the top ten hold over 8%. Comment on this clone: What it binds is unknown.

V lost 0 bases to trimming and J lost 1 base, with 4 bases between them. The CDR3 sequence is 13 residues long. The material was peripheral blood, obtained 28 days after the second AZD1222 dose. The receptor's source is an adult who received the AZD1222 COVID-19 vaccine. This chain connects TRBV12-3 or TRBV12-4 to TRBJ2-7; D gene ambiguous. The CDR3 DNA is TGTGCCAGCAGTTTAGCACGATCCTACGAGCAGTACTTC. Protein product: CASSLARSYEQYF.